This T cell receptor beta chain was sequenced for a study of shared clonotypes between healthy human individuals. As for the study in general: CD4 naive and CD4 memory each took three plates per donor, while CD8 naive took two and CD8 memory one.

Several immunoSEQ 96-well plates shared each subset's DNA, each plate a replicate. The assay was immunoSEQ multiplex PCR, and TCRdb's table has in-frame clones only and misses some. The sample has 980,000 or so clones, 76% seen once; the top ten hold roughly 1.5%. Findings of the study overall: Clonotype sharing levels among donors were expected to vary with sequencing depth.

A note on this clone: What it binds is not known.

Trimming removed 3 bases from V and 0 bases from J, with 14 bases in between. This CDR3 has 15 residues. The germline CDR1 and CDR2 sequences are GTSNPN and SVGIG (reference sequence). CD4+ cells underwent separation, giving CD45RA+ naive and CD45RA-negative memory subsets. The V gene is TRBV30, the J gene TRBJ1-1, with TRBD1 as a possible D gene (5 bases). The clonotype comes from a man in his late teens or twenties in good health. Source material: memory CD4+ T cells sorted from blood. Subset here: CD45RA-negative fraction. The CDR3 nucleotides read TGTGCCTGGAGGATCGGAGCAGGGATGAACACTGAAGCTTTCTTT. It encodes CAWRIGAGMNTEAFF.